Below are 3 T cell receptor beta chains sequenced from a single sample in a study of cytomegalovirus exposure and HLA in healthy donors. The PCR employed 60 Vbeta primers together with 13 Jbeta primers. Assay used: immunoSEQ multiplex PCR; TCRdb lists only in-frame clones, some missing. The table has about 200,000 clones, roughly 79% seen once; the top ten hold 1.5% to 2%. Sequencing input: PBMCs. The origin of the receptors is a man aged 25 to 40 in good health and CMV-seronegative.

This chain joins TRBV5-1 and TRBJ1-1; 12 bases are shared with TRBD1. The V segment lost 1 base and the J segment 6 bases; nucleotides outside the gene matches: 13. CDR3 length equals 18 residues. The germline CDR1 and CDR2 sequences are SGHRS and YFSETQ. This CDR3 reads CASSLRLGQGASSPEAFF. The CDR3 DNA reads as TGCGCCAGCAGCTTGAGGCTGGGACAGGGGGCTTCCTCCCCTGAAGCTTTCTTT.

The V gene is TRBV28, the J gene TRBJ1-5, with D perhaps TRBD1 (5 bases). CDR1 is MDHEN and CDR2 is SYDVKM in the germline V gene. The CDR3 consists of 15 residues. V was cut by 6 bases and J by 6 bases, with 18 bases left in between. CDR3 protein: CASSPPGGKGQPQHF. CDR3 nucleotides: TGTGCCAGCAGCCCCCCCGGGGGAAAGGGTCAGCCCCAGCATTTT.

The rearrangement joins TRBV27 to TRBJ2-2, with 9 bases lining up with TRBD2. The CDR3 is made up of 23 amino acids. J lost 0 bases, V lost 3 bases, and 23 bases had no gene match. The germline CDR1 and CDR2 sequences are MNHEY and SMNVEV (reference sequence). The CDR3 loop is CASSFAFSLGREGQNANTGELFF. In DNA form, the CDR3 reads TGTGCCAGCAGTTTCGCCTTTTCCCTTGGGCGGGAGGGCCAGAACGCGAACACCGGGGAGCTGTTTTTT.